The clone carrying this TCR beta chain showed up many times. What it binds is unknown. Beta-chain TCR CDR3 regions were amplified from RNA transcripts. HTBI primers primed a first-round RT-PCR, and a second-round multiplex PCR followed. Each CDR3 protein is one row after TCRdb ran MiXCR on the multiplex PCR reads. This table holds some 1.1 million distinct CDR3 sequences, about 36% found once. This CDR3 spans 14 amino acids. V lost 6 bases, J lost 3 bases, and 8 bases stayed unmatched. Germline CDR1 is SQVTM and CDR2 is ANQGSEA. These data originate in a study of Graves' ophthalmopathy and Graves' hyperthyroidism. Study-level information: No progression to ophthalmopathy over 18 months defined stable hyperthyroidism. Study conclusions and caveats: A 13-signature model separated ophthalmopathy from stable hyperthyroidism, just under 90% sensitivity, around 81% specificity. Also, most clonotypes expanded in the thyroid above 0.001 frequency appeared in blood.

The receptor's source is an adult man with Graves' hyperthyroidism. V gene TRBV29-1 combines with J gene TRBJ2-7, with 10 bases identical to TRBD2. Sequenced sample: peripheral blood or thyroid tissue (not recorded which). CDR3 in DNA: TGCAGCGTGAATACCGGGACTAGCGTCTACGAGCAGTACTTC. Protein sequence: CSVNTGTSVYEQYF.